A selection of T cell receptor beta chains follows, all from one sample in a study of cytomegalovirus exposure and HLA in healthy donors. TCRdb keeps only in-frame clones here, not all; method: immunoSEQ multiplex PCR. The sample has 150,000 to 200,000 clones, about 80% seen once; the top ten hold 2% to 2.5%. The sample taken for sequencing was PBMCs. All receptors derive from a female donor in good health and CMV-seronegative. CDR3s include the opening cysteine and the closing phenylalanine or tryptophan. D genes are given only for firm matches. Size tells how often a clone was seen (once, few, many) or the class of an expanded clone, and some rows leave it out.

j_gene	len	v_gene	abundance	d_gene	CDR3aa	CDR3nt
TRBJ1-4	12	TRBV9	NA	NA	CASSPPGGKLFF	TGTGCCAGCAGCCCTCCCGGTGGAAAACTGTTTTTT
TRBJ2-3	15	TRBV7-9	NA	NA	CASSYTGGLTDTQYF	TGTGCCAGCAGTTATACCGGGGGGCTCACAGATACGCAGTATTTT
TRBJ1-4	15	TRBV7-9	NA	TRBD1	CASSLTGQSNEKLFF	TGTGCCAGCAGCCTGACGGGACAGAGTAATGAAAAACTGTTTTTT
TRBJ1-5	14	TRBV19	once	NA	CASSVTSRDQPQHF	TGTGCCAGTAGTGTGACCAGCAGGGATCAGCCCCAGCATTTT
TRBJ1-4	15	TRBV18	NA	TRBD1	CASASRQGVDEKLFF	TGTGCCAGCGCATCCCGACAGGGGGTTGATGAAAAACTGTTTTTT
TRBJ1-1	14	TRBV6-5	NA	NA	CASSYEGVWTEAFF	TGTGCCAGCAGTTACGAGGGGGTTTGGACTGAAGCTTTCTTT
TRBJ2-3	13	TRBV7-9	NA	NA	CASSTTRADTQYF	TGTGCCAGCAGCACCACTAGGGCAGATACGCAGTATTTT
TRBJ2-7	14	TRBV2	few	NA	CASSENPPGYEQYF	TGTGCCAGCAGTGAAAACCCGCCGGGGTACGAGCAGTACTTC
TRBJ1-5	15	TRBV7-2	few	NA	CASSLEPGRGQPQHF	TGTGCCAGCAGCTTAGAGCCAGGGCGCGGTCAGCCCCAGCATTTT
TRBJ2-5	12	TRBV2	NA	NA	CASDRDQETQYF	TGTGCCAGCGACCGGGACCAAGAGACCCAGTACTTC
TRBJ1-2	15	TRBV7-6	NA	NA	CASSPSQTRNYGYTF	TGTGCCAGCAGCCCCTCCCAAACACGTAACTATGGCTACACCTTC
TRBJ2-3	16	TRBV2	NA	NA	CASSEDGGSITDTQYF	TGTGCCAGCAGCGAGGACGGGGGAAGCATCACAGATACGCAGTATTTT
TRBJ2-1	12	TRBV29-1	NA	NA	CSVHLADNEQFF	TGCAGCGTCCATTTAGCGGACAATGAGCAGTTCTTC
TRBJ1-5	14	TRBV7-2	once	NA	CASSLATGGQPQHF	TGTGCCAGCAGCTTAGCGACGGGTGGTCAGCCCCAGCATTTT
TRBJ1-2	11	TRBV7-9	NA	NA	CASGGNYGYTF	TGTGCCAGCGGCGGCAACTATGGCTACACCTTC
TRBJ1-6	16	TRBV21-1	NA	NA	CASSTTTGTGESPLHF	TGTGCCAGCAGCACCACGACCGGGACAGGGGAATCACCCCTCCACTTT
TRBJ2-7	13	TRBV5-1	NA	NA	CASSLGTQYEQYF	TGCGCCAGCAGCTTGGGGACACAGTACGAGCAGTACTTC
TRBJ2-5	14	TRBV14	NA	NA	CASSRSPWQETQYF	TGTGCCAGCAGCCGAAGCCCCTGGCAAGAGACCCAGTACTTC
TRBJ1-4	15	TRBV7-9	NA	TRBD1	CASSSPDRGNEKLFF	TGTGCCAGCAGCTCCCCGGACAGGGGTAATGAAAAACTGTTTTTT
TRBJ1-3	13	TRBV11-3	few	NA	CASSSYSGNTIYF	TGTGCCAGCAGCTCGTACTCTGGAAACACCATATATTTT
TRBJ2-7	14	TRBV30	NA	NA	CAWSARGAIYEQYF	TGTGCCTGGAGTGCCCGCGGGGCTATCTACGAGCAGTACTTC
TRBJ1-2	17	TRBV5-1	few	TRBD1	CASSHGTGASGGYGYTF	TGCGCCAGCAGCCACGGGACAGGGGCCTCCGGGGGCTATGGCTACACCTTC
TRBJ1-6	15	TRBV5-1	NA	NA	CASTIDLPSNSPLHF	TGCGCCAGCACCATAGACTTACCTTCTAATTCACCCCTCCACTTT
TRBJ1-2	14	TRBV30	few	TRBD1	CAWSAVSGGRGYTF	TGTGCCTGGAGTGCCGTCTCAGGGGGCCGGGGCTACACCTTC
TRBJ2-1	13	TRBV27	NA	NA	CASAATLYNEQFF	TGTGCCAGCGCTGCAACTCTGTACAATGAGCAGTTCTTC
TRBJ2-2	15	TRBV12-2	NA	NA	CASRLGLAGAGELFF	TGTGCAAGTCGCCTCGGACTAGCGGGAGCCGGGGAGCTGTTTTTT
TRBJ1-4	12	TRBV2	NA	NA	CASTGSFEKLFF	TGTGCCAGCACCGGGTCCTTTGAAAAACTGTTTTTT
TRBJ2-2	14	TRBV5-1	NA	NA	CASSFGSVTGELFF	TGCGCCAGCAGCTTCGGGAGTGTGACCGGGGAGCTGTTTTTT
TRBJ1-2	15	TRBV7-2	NA	NA	CASNTGQLGQPGYTF	TGTGCCAGCAACACCGGACAGTTAGGGCAACCCGGCTACACCTTC
TRBJ1-6	15	TRBV30	NA	NA	CAWTERGLIGSPLHF	TGTGCCTGGACCGAAAGGGGCTTAATTGGATCACCCCTCCACTTT
TRBJ1-2	13	TRBV30	NA	TRBD1	CAWRGDSRYGYTF	TGTGCCTGGAGAGGGGACAGCAGATATGGCTACACCTTC
TRBJ1-4	15	TRBV5-5	NA	NA	CASSLDGTTGEKLFF	TGTGCCAGCAGCTTGGACGGGACTACGGGAGAAAAACTGTTTTTT
TRBJ2-2	16	TRBV9	NA	TRBD2	CASSATSGRAAGELFF	TGTGCCAGCAGCGCGACTAGCGGGAGGGCCGCCGGGGAGCTGTTTTTT